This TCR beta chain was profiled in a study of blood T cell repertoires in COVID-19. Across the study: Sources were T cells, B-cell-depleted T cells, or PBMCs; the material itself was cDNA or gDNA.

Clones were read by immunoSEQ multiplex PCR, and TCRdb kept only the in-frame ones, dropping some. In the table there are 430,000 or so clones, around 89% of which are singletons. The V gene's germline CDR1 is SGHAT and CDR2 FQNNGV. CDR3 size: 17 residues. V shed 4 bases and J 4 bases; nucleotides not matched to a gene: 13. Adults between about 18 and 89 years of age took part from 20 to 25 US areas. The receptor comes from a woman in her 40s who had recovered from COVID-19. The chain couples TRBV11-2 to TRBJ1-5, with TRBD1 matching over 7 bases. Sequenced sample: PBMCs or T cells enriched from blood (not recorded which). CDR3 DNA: TGTGCCAGCAGCTCCCTAACCCCGGCAGGGGGGAATCAGCCCCAGCATTTT. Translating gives CASSSLTPAGGNQPQHF.